This T cell receptor beta chain was recorded in a study of post-analysis software for immune sequencing data. Study summary: There were relapsing-remitting, secondary progressive and progressive-relapsing multiple sclerosis among the disease courses included.

Study conclusions and caveats: Controls' normalized Chao1 diversity significantly exceeded that of multiple sclerosis patients. F-measure co-clustering was strong for batch-matched samples. Five or six TRBV segments, TRBV5-6, TRBV5-1 and TRBV20-1 among them, were found more frequent in patients than controls.

Researchers reported that TCR beta cDNA libraries carried unique molecular identifiers. Starting from about 0.98 to 11 million T cells, the study yielded 460,000 or so cDNA molecules. MiXCR, run by TCRdb on the PCR reads, gives a single entry per CDR3 protein. The sample lists under 200,000 distinct CDR3 sequences, over 25% seen once, with about 3.4% in the top ten. A word on this clonotype: Its matching antigen is unknown.

V lost 6 bases to trimming and J lost 7 bases, with 13 bases between them. The germline CDR1 and CDR2 sequences are SGHKS and YYEKEE (reference sequence). CDR3 size: 12 residues. The sequence was obtained from a girl aged 2-17 years with multiple sclerosis. This chain joins TRBV5-5 and TRBJ1-1; possible D gene TRBD1, 5 bases. The sequencing input was blood. The CDR3 DNA is TGTGCCAGCATCTCGGGGCAGTATGAAGCTTTCTTT. It yields the protein CASISGQYEAFF. The whole variable domain, filled in from reference TRBV5-5 and TRBJ1-1, reads DAGVTQSPTHLIKTRGQQVTLRCSPISGHKSVSWYQQVLGQGPQFIFQYYEKEERGRGNFPDRFSARQFPNYSSELNVNALLLGDSALYLCASISGQYEAFFGQGTRLTVV.